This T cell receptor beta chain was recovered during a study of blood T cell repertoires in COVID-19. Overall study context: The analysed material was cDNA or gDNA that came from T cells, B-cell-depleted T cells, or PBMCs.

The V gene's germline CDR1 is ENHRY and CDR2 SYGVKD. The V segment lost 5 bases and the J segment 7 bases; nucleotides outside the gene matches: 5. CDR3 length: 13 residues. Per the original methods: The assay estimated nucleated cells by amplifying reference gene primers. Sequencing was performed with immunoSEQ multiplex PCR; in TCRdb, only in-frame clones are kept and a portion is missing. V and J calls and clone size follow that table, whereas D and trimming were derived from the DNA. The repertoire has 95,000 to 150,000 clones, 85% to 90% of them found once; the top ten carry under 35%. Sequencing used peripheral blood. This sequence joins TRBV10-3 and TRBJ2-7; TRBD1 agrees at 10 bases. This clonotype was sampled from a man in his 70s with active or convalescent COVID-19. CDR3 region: CAISRQGAPEQYF. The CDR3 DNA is TGTGCCATCAGTCGACAGGGGGCGCCTGAGCAGTACTTC.